The clone carrying this T cell receptor (beta chain) occurred once. Profiled with immunoSEQ multiplex PCR; TCRdb holds only in-frame clones, not every one. This sample has 100,000 or so clones, with almost 95% found just once. The sample originates from a study of T cell changes during pregnancy in multiple sclerosis. The CDR3 is made up of 14 amino acids. Germline V gives CDR1 LGHNA, CDR2 YSLEER. Between the trimmed V and J ends, which lost 1 base and 3 bases, there was a span of 10 bases. This chain joins TRBV4-3 and TRBJ2-7; possibly TRBD2 for D (6 bases). This clonotype was sampled from a female donor with multiple sclerosis, enrolled in a pregnancy study. Here the sequenced sample was peripheral blood, taken in the third trimester of pregnancy. The CDR3: CASSQAEGRYEQYF. For the CDR3, the DNA is TGCGCCAGCAGCCAAGCGGAGGGGCGCTACGAGCAGTACTTC.